The 15 T cell receptor beta chains reported below all come from one sample, sequenced in a study of glioma-infiltrating T cells after dendritic cell vaccination. Profiled with immunoSEQ multiplex PCR; TCRdb holds only in-frame clones, not every one. In the table there are roughly 60,000 clones, around nine tenths of which are singletons. Documented time point: after dendritic cell vaccination, including at tumor progression/relapse. The specimen was blood, collected after dendritic cell vaccination. The source is a human donor with glioblastoma.

The chain recombines TRBV7-2 with TRBJ2-7; D remains unclear. Trimming took 2 bases from V and 2 from J, leaving 7 bases between them. Germline CDR1 and CDR2: SGHTA and FQGNSA. This CDR3 contains 13 residues. The CDR3 nucleotides read TGTGCCAGCAGCTTACGCCTACCCTACGAGCAGTACTTC. Encoded protein: CASSLRLPYEQYF. The full variable domain, in which reference TRBV7-2 and TRBJ2-7 provide the parts outside the CDR3, is GAGVSQSPSNKVTEKGKDVELRCDPISGHTALYWYRQSLGQGLEFLIYFQGNSAPDKSGLPSDRFSAERTGGSVSTLTIQRTQQEDSAVYLCASSLRLPYEQYFGPGTRLTVT.

This chain joins TRBV6-4 and TRBJ2-7, with 12 nucleotides matching TRBD2. V was pared by 8 bases and J by 6 bases, with 8 bases of the junction left unmatched. CDR3 length: 14 amino acids. In germline, CDR1 is MRHNA, CDR2 SNTAGT. The CDR3 reads CASGSGGLAGEQYF. The CDR3 nucleotides read TGTGCCAGCGGATCGGGGGGACTAGCGGGCGAGCAGTACTTC.

The chain couples TRBV4-1 to TRBJ2-7, with 10 positions matching TRBD1. V lost 4 bases to trimming and J lost 3 bases; unmatched junction nucleotides: 12. Germline CDR1 is MGHRA and CDR2 is YSYEKL. CDR3 length: 17 amino acids. In nucleotides, the CDR3 is TGCGCCAGCAGCCGAGACTCCGTAGGGACAGGGGTCTACGAGCAGTACTTC. Its protein is CASSRDSVGTGVYEQYF.

As regards this clone: The junction shows a germline mismatch at one end, possibly a read error. The chain joins TRBV7-9 to TRBJ2-1; D is ambiguous. The CDR3 is 11 residues long. The germline V gene has CDR1 SEHNR and CDR2 FQNEAQ (reference sequence). CDR3 DNA: TGTACCAGCAGCTTGGGCCGTGAGCAGTTCTTC. It is translated as CTSSLGREQFF. Drawing the rest from reference TRBV7-9 and TRBJ2-1, the complete variable domain is DTGVSQNPRHKITKRGQNVTFRCDPISEHNRLYWYRQTLGQGPEFLTYFQNEAQLEKSRLLSDRFSAERPKGSFSTLEIQRTEQGDSAMYLCTSSLGREQFFGPGTRLTVL.

The J gene is TRBJ2-7, the V gene TRBV7-9, with TRBD1 identical over 8 bases. The trim removed 4 bases at V and 0 bases at J, leaving 5 bases unmatched. Germline loops: CDR1 SEHNR, CDR2 FQNEAQ (reference sequence). The CDR3 is 15 amino acids. The CDR3 DNA reads as TGTGCCAGCAGCTCCACCGGGACAGGCTCCTACGAGCAGTACTTC. It is translated as CASSSTGTGSYEQYF. Drawing the rest from reference TRBV7-9 and TRBJ2-7, the complete variable domain is DTGVSQNPRHKITKRGQNVTFRCDPISEHNRLYWYRQTLGQGPEFLTYFQNEAQLEKSRLLSDRFSAERPKGSFSTLEIQRTEQGDSAMYLCASSSTGTGSYEQYFGPGTRLTVT.

V gene TRBV7-6 combines with J gene TRBJ2-3; D might be TRBD2 (6 bases). Germline CDR1 SGHVS, CDR2 FNYEAQ. V dropped 0 bases and J dropped 9 bases, with 10 bases sitting between them. This CDR3 is 13 amino acids long. CDR3 in amino acids: CASSLAVGGTQYF. As DNA, the CDR3 is TGTGCCAGCAGCTTAGCCGTTGGGGGGACGCAGTATTTT.

The genes are TRBV7-2 and TRBJ2-4; D might be TRBD2 (5 bases). Trimming shortened V by 5 bases and J by 5 bases, and 13 bases separated the two germline ends. CDR3 length: 14 residues. The V gene's germline CDR1 is SGHTA and CDR2 FQGNSA. The chain's CDR3 is CASSPRPLENIQYF. CDR3 DNA: TGTGCCAGCAGCCCACGCCCACTAGAAAACATTCAGTACTTC.

J is TRBJ1-1 and V is TRBV18; D is ambiguous. Looked up from germline, CDR1 is KGHSH and CDR2 is LQKENI. Trimming cost V 2 bases and J 1 base, with 8 bases left between them. This CDR3 is 14 amino acids long. The DNA for the CDR3 is TGTGCCAGCTCACCATCATCAGGGAACACTGAAGCTTTCTTT. This gives the protein CASSPSSGNTEAFF.

In DNA, the CDR3 is TGCGCCAGCAGTGAAGGTGCAGGGCTCTCTCCGTATTTT. Its protein is CASSEGAGLSPYF. The chain carries TRBV10-2 and TRBJ2-3, with D possibly matching TRBD1 (5 bases). This CDR3 region has 13 residues. Trimming removed 3 bases from V and 14 bases from J, with 18 bases in between. From germline, CDR1 is WSHSY and CDR2 SAAADI.

This clone came up a few times. The chain combines TRBV6-6 with TRBJ2-3; TRBD2 might be the D (7 bases). Germline CDR1 MNHNY, CDR2 SVGAGI (reference sequence). This CDR3 region has 14 residues. Trimming shortened V by 6 bases and J by 9 bases, and 19 bases separated the two germline ends. Here the CDR3 DNA reads TGTGCCAGCAGCGGGGGGCCTGCAAGAGGCACGCAGTATTTT. It is translated as CASSGGPARGTQYF.

This clone showed up just once. The V call is TRBV15, the J call TRBJ2-3, with 7 bases fitting TRBD2. The J segment lost 2 bases and the V segment lost 0 bases, leaving 5 bases of the junction unmatched. The CDR3 has 16 amino acids. Looked up from germline, CDR1 is LNHNV and CDR2 is YYDKDF (reference sequence). In DNA form, the CDR3 reads TGTGCCACCAGCAGAGAGGGAACTAGCGTCACAGATACGCAGTATTTT. The encoded protein is CATSREGTSVTDTQYF. Full variable domain (missing parts from reference TRBV15 and TRBJ2-3): DAMVIQNPRYQVTQFGKPVTLSCSQTLNHNVMYWYQQKSSQAPKLLFHYYDKDFNNEADTPDNFQSRRPNTSFCFLDIRSPGLGDTAMYLCATSREGTSVTDTQYFGPGTRLTVL.

A single count supports this clone. V usage is TRBV14 and J usage is TRBJ1-2, with 7 bases identical to TRBD1. There are 15 residues in the CDR3. V dropped 0 bases and J dropped 4; count of bases not matched to a gene: 5. The germline V gene has CDR1 SGHDN and CDR2 FVKESK. This chain's CDR3 is CASSQDYRGGYGYTF. CDR3 nucleotides: TGTGCCAGCAGCCAAGATTACAGGGGAGGCTATGGCTACACCTTC. The whole variable domain, filled in from reference TRBV14 and TRBJ1-2, reads EAGVTQFPSHSVIEKGQTVTLRCDPISGHDNLYWYRRVMGKEIKFLLHFVKESKQDESGMPNNRFLAERTGGTYSTLKVQPAELEDSGVYFCASSQDYRGGYGYTFGSGTRLTVV.

This rearrangement joins TRBV2 to TRBJ2-1; TRBD2 matches 7 bases. The germline V gene has CDR1 SNHLY and CDR2 FYNNEI. The CDR3 totals 14 residues. Germline trimming cut 0 bases from V and 5 bases from J; bases unmatched to any gene: 1. The chain's CDR3 is CASSEAGGNNEQFF. The CDR3 coding sequence is TGTGCCAGCAGTGAAGCGGGGGGGAACAATGAGCAGTTCTTC.

The rearrangement uses TRBV5-5 and TRBJ1-2; D is perhaps TRBD1 (5 bases). Trimming removed 6 bases at V and 2 bases at J, with 17 bases between. The CDR3 covers 15 residues. Germline V CDR1 and CDR2: SGHKS, YYEKEE (reference sequence). The CDR3 sequence is CASNEQGGGNYGYTF. Here the CDR3 DNA reads TGTGCCAGCAACGAGCAAGGCGGGGGAAACTATGGCTACACCTTC.

This clone came up once. The chain links TRBV2 to TRBJ2-5; D is perhaps TRBD1 (6 bases). Per germline, CDR1 SNHLY and CDR2 FYNNEI. Deletions cut 3 bases from V and 4 bases from J, with 9 bases between. This CDR3 comprises 13 residues. CDR3 residues: CASSDVGAETQYF. DNA of the CDR3: TGTGCCAGCAGTGATGTGGGGGCAGAGACCCAGTACTTC.